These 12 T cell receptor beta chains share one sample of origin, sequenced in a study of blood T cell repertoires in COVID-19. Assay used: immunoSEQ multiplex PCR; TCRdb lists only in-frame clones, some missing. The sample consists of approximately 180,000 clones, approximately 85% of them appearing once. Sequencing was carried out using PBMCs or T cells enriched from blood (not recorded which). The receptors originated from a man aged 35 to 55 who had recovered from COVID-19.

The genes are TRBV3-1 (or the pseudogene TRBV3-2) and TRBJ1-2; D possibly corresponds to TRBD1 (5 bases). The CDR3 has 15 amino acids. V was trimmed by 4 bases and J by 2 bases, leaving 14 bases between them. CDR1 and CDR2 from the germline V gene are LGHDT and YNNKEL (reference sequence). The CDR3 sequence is CASSPGSTVNYGYTF. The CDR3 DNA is TGTGCCAGCAGCCCCGGCTCGACAGTGAACTATGGCTACACCTTC.

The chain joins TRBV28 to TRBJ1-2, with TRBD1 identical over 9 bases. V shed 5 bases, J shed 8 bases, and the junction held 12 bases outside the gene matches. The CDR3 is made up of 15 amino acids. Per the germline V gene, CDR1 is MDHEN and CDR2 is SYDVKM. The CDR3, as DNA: TGTGCCAGCAGTAGAGATACAGGGGGCCGACGGGGCTACACCTTC. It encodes CASSRDTGGRRGYTF.

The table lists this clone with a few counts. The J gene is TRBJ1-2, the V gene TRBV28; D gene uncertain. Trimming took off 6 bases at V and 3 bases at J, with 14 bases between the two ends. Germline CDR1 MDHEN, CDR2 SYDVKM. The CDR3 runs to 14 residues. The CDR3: CASRGPPRDYGYTF. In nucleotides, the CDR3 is TGTGCCAGCAGGGGCCCACCGCGGGACTATGGCTACACCTTC.

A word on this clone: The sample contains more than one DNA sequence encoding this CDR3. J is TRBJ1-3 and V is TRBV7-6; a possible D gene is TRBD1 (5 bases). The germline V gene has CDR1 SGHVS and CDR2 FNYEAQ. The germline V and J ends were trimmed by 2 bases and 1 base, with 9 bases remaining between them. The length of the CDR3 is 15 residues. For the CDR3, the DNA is TGTGCCAGCAGCTTATCTCAGGGATCTGGAAACACCATATATTTT. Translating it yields CASSLSQGSGNTIYF.

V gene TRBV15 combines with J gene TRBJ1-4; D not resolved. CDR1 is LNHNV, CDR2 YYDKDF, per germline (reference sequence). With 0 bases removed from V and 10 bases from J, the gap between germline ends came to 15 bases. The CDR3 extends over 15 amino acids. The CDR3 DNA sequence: TGTGCCACCAGCAGAGATCGGCACGTGGAGGGAAAACTGTTTTTT. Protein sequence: CATSRDRHVEGKLFF.

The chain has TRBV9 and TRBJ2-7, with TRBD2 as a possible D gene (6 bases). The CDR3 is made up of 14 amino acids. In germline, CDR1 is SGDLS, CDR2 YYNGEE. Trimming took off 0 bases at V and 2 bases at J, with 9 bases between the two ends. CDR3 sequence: CASSVAASAYEQYF. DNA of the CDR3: TGTGCCAGCAGCGTAGCGGCTAGCGCCTACGAGCAGTACTTC. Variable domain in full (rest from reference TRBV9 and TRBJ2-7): DSGVTQTPKHLITATGQRVTLRCSPRSGDLSVYWYQQSLDQGLQFLIQYYNGEERAKGNILERFSAQQFPDLHSELNLSSLELGDSALYFCASSVAASAYEQYFGPGTRLTVT.

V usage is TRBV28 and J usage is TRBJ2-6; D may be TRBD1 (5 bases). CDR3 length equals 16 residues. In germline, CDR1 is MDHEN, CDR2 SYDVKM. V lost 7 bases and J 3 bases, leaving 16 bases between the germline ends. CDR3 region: CASNGAPGRGANVLTF. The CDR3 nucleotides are TGTGCCAGCAATGGGGCTCCGGGTCGTGGGGCCAACGTCCTGACTTTC.

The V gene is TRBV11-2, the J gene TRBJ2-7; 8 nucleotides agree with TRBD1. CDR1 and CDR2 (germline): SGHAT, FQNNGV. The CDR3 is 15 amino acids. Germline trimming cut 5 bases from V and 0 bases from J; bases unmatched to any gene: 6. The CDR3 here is CASSKDRASSYEQYF. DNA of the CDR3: TGTGCCAGCAGCAAGGACAGGGCGAGCTCCTACGAGCAGTACTTC.

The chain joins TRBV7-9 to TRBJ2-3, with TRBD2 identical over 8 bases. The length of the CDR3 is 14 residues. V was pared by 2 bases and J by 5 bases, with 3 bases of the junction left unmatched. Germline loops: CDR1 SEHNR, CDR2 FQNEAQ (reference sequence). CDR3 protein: CASSLSGREDTQYF. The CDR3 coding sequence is TGTGCCAGCAGCTTAAGCGGGAGAGAAGATACGCAGTATTTT.

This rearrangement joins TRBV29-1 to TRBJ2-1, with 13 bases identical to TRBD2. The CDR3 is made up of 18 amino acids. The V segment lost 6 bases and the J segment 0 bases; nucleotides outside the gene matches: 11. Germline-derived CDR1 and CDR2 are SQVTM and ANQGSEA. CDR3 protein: CSVREGLAGASSYNEQFF. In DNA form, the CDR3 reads TGCAGCGTGAGGGAAGGACTAGCGGGAGCGAGCTCCTACAATGAGCAGTTCTTC.

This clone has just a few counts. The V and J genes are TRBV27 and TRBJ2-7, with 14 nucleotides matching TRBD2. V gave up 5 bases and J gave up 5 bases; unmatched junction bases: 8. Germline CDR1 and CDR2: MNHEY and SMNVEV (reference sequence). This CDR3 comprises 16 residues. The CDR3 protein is CASSLQGTSGRDEQYF. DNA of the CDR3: TGTGCCAGCAGTCTACAAGGGACTAGCGGGAGAGACGAGCAGTACTTC.

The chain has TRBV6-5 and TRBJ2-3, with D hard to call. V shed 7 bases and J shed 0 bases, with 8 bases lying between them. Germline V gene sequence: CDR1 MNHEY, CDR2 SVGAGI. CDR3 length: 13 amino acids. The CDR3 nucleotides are TGTGCCAGCACAGTCCTTAGCACAGATACGCAGTATTTT. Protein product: CASTVLSTDTQYF.